These 30 T cell receptor beta chains were all obtained from the same sample, sequenced in a study of T cell repertoires in cytomegalovirus infection. TCRdb reprocessed the reads with MiXCR, giving one entry per CDR3 protein. The sample includes about 900,000 distinct CDR3 sequences, more than 25% seen only once; the top ten take roughly 13%. Their antigens are not known. This material consisted of cultured CD8+ T cells from PBMCs, taken from culture after CMV antigen stimulation. The receptors were gathered from a human donor in good health (CMV status not recorded). Some clones in this sample may be carry-over from other donors' samples.

The sample holds a few counts of this clonotype. The chain couples TRBV5-6 to TRBJ1-1; 7 bases line up with TRBD1. V dropped 1 base and J dropped 3; count of bases not matched to a gene: 9. The CDR3 spans 16 residues. Germline V gives CDR1 SGHDT, CDR2 YYEEEE. The CDR3 loop reads CASSLKTGWKDTEAFF. The CDR3 region has the DNA TGTGCCAGCAGCTTGAAGACAGGGTGGAAAGACACTGAAGCTTTCTTT.

Many counts were recorded for this clonotype. This chain links TRBV7-8 with TRBJ2-7, with D perhaps matching TRBD2 (5 bases). Looked up from germline, CDR1 is SGHVS and CDR2 is FQNEAQ. This CDR3 has 15 residues. Trimming removed 2 bases from V and 3 bases from J, with 14 bases in between. In DNA form, the CDR3 reads TGTGCCAGCAGCTTATATCTAGCTGAATACTACGAGCAGTACGTC. Translated, it gives CASSLYLAEYYEQYV.

CDR3 nucleotide sequence: TGCGCCAGCAGCCAAGCCATTCTAGCGGGGGGTTCCGCAGGCACAGATACGCAGTATTTT. It codes for CASSQAILAGGSAGTDTQYF. This chain links TRBV4-1 with TRBJ2-3, with 11 nucleotides matching TRBD2. V dropped 1 base and J dropped 1; count of bases not matched to a gene: 13. The length of the CDR3 is 20 residues. Per germline, CDR1 MGHRA and CDR2 YSYEKL.

In this sample, this clonotype turned up many times. The chain recombines TRBV7-6 with TRBJ1-1, with a tentative D call TRBD1 (6 bases). The germline CDR1 and CDR2 sequences are SGHVS and FNYEAQ. Trimming took 5 bases from V and 5 from J, leaving 30 bases between them. The CDR3 totals 19 residues. The CDR3 DNA reads TGTGCCAGCAGCCACGAGATCCCACCGGAGGGGGGCGGCGGGACTGAAGCTTTCTTT. Translation gives CASSHEIPPEGGGGTEAFF.

V usage is TRBV27 and J usage is TRBJ2-7; D uncertain. CDR3 length equals 11 residues. Germline V CDR1 and CDR2: MNHEY, SMNVEV (reference sequence). Trimming cost V 8 bases and J 3 bases, with 8 bases left between them. CDR3 sequence: CASGPLYEQYV. The CDR3 region has the DNA TGTGCCAGCGGCCCCCTCTACGAGCAGTACGTC.

The J gene is TRBJ1-6, the V gene TRBV28; D gene unclear. Between the trimmed V and J ends, which lost 7 bases and 7 bases, there was a span of 14 bases. The CDR3 has 14 amino acids. The germline V gene has CDR1 MDHEN and CDR2 SYDVKM. The CDR3 DNA sequence: TGTGCCAGCATCCCCCCTCGGCAGAATTCACCCCTCCACTTT. Amino acids: CASIPPRQNSPLHF.

This clonotype has a handful of counts. The V call is TRBV9, the J call TRBJ1-1; D ambiguous. Trimming removed 4 bases at V and 7 bases at J, with 14 bases between. This CDR3 is 13 amino acids long. Germline assignment: CDR1 SGDLS and CDR2 YYNGEE. CDR3 loop: CASSTGSGGEAFF. For the CDR3, the DNA is TGTGCCAGCAGCACCGGGTCCGGCGGTGAAGCTTTCTTT.

This rearrangement joins TRBV6-5 to TRBJ2-2, with 9 positions matching TRBD1. CDR3 length equals 15 residues. Germline lookup yields CDR1 MNHEY and CDR2 SVGAGI. V was pared by 9 bases and J by 1 base, with 6 bases of the junction left unmatched. This chain's CDR3 is CASTGGAGNTGELFF. DNA of the CDR3: TGTGCCAGTACAGGGGGCGCGGGGAACACCGGGGAGCTGTTTTTT.

This clonotype was observed a single time. The chain carries TRBV4-1 and TRBJ2-1; perhaps TRBD1 as D (6 bases). With 1 base removed from V and 5 bases from J, the gap between germline ends came to 9 bases. CDR1 is MGHRA and CDR2 is YSYEKL in the germline V gene. The CDR3 is 14 residues long. As DNA, the CDR3 is TGCGCCAGCAGCCAAGGGACAGCTAACAATGAGCAGTTCTTC. It is translated as CASSQGTANNEQFF.

This clonotype was recorded at least ten times. The chain employs TRBV4-1 and TRBJ2-2, with D possibly TRBD1 on 6 matching bases. Trimming pared 4 bases from V and 7 bases from J, leaving 10 bases between. In germline, CDR1 is MGHRA, CDR2 YSYEKL. The length of the CDR3 is 13 residues. Here the CDR3 DNA reads TGCGCCAGCAGCCCCCCAGGGGACGGGGAGCTGTTTTTT. Translated, it gives CASSPPGDGELFF.

This clonotype occurred a few times. V and J are TRBV9 and TRBJ1-6, with D unclear. The V end was cut by 0 bases, the J end by 7 bases, with 11 bases between. Germline CDR1 reads SGDLS; CDR2 reads YYNGEE. CDR3 length: 15 residues. CDR3 amino acids: CASSVGPAPNSPLHF. The CDR3 DNA reads as TGTGCCAGCAGCGTAGGGCCGGCCCCCAATTCACCCCTCCACTTT. Looking up the rest from reference TRBV9 and TRBJ1-6 gives the full variable domain: DSGVTQTPKHLITATGQRVTLRCSPRSGDLSVYWYQQSLDQGLQFLIQYYNGEERAKGNILERFSAQQFPDLHSELNLSSLELGDSALYFCASSVGPAPNSPLHFGNGTRLTVT.

The chain joins TRBV14 to TRBJ2-2, with a tentative D call TRBD2 (6 bases). Germline CDR1 and CDR2: SGHDN and FVKESK. V lost 4 bases and J 8 bases, leaving 11 bases between the germline ends. The CDR3 contains 13 residues. The CDR3 DNA follows: TGTGCCAGCAGCCGAATGGCGGGGGGGGAGCTGTTTTTT. Translating gives CASSRMAGGELFF. Complete variable domain (other parts from reference TRBV14 and TRBJ2-2): EAGVTQFPSHSVIEKGQTVTLRCDPISGHDNLYWYRRVMGKEIKFLLHFVKESKQDESGMPNNRFLAERTGGTYSTLKVQPAELEDSGVYFCASSRMAGGELFFGEGSRLTVL.

This clonotype appeared a few times. The chain has TRBV14 and TRBJ2-7, with D perhaps given as TRBD1 or TRBD2 (6 bases each). Per germline, CDR1 SGHDN and CDR2 FVKESK. Between the trimmed V and J ends, which lost 4 bases and 0 bases, there was a span of 22 bases. This CDR3 comprises 18 residues. CDR3 sequence (DNA): TGTGCCAGCAGCCGCATTGCTGGAGGGGGTGAGAGCTCCTACGAGCAGTACTTC. It translates to CASSRIAGGGESSYEQYF.

The V call is TRBV7-6, the J call TRBJ1-5; the D is unclear. This CDR3 comprises 14 residues. Trimming shortened V by 5 bases and J by 2 bases, and 10 bases separated the two germline ends. Germline V gives CDR1 SGHVS, CDR2 FNYEAQ. DNA for the CDR3: TGTGCCAGCAGCCCCAAAACCGGCAATCAGCCCCAGCATTTT. Translation gives CASSPKTGNQPQHF. Drawing the rest from reference TRBV7-6 and TRBJ1-5, the complete variable domain is GAGVSQSPRYKVTKRGQDVALRCDPISGHVSLYWYRQALGQGPEFLTYFNYEAQQDKSGLPNDRFSAERPEGSISTLTIQRTEQRDSAMYRCASSPKTGNQPQHFGDGTRLSIL.

The J gene is TRBJ1-4, the V gene TRBV12-3 or TRBV12-4, with D tentatively TRBD1 (5 bases). Trimming shortened V by 0 bases and J by 8 bases, and 10 bases separated the two germline ends. The length of the CDR3 is 14 residues. The CDR3 protein is CASSLARVGEKLFF. The CDR3 bases are TGTGCCAGCAGTTTAGCCAGGGTGGGAGAAAAACTGTTTTTT.

A word on this clonotype: A read error is possible here, since a much larger clone lies one base away. The gene calls are TRBV7-8 and TRBJ2-1; D is undetermined. The CDR3 is 16 residues long. From germline, CDR1 is SGHVS and CDR2 FQNEAQ. Written as DNA, the CDR3 is TGTGCCAGCAACTTATTTGGACGGAACACCTACAATGAGCAGTTCTTC. Residues: CASNLFGRNTYNEQFF.

This clonotype was seen only a few times. This chain connects TRBV7-9 to TRBJ1-1, with 10 bases aligning to TRBD1. This CDR3 contains 15 residues. Trimming took 5 bases from V and 1 from J; bases not matched to a gene: 4. Germline values: CDR1 SEHNR, CDR2 FQNEAQ (reference sequence). CDR3 sequence reads: CASSGTGAGNTEAFF. The CDR3 DNA reads TGTGCCAGCAGCGGGACAGGGGCTGGGAACACTGAAGCTTTCTTT.

V gene TRBV27 combines with J gene TRBJ2-7; D is unclear. Germline V gives CDR1 MNHEY, CDR2 SMNVEV (reference sequence). This CDR3 region has 13 residues. The V end lost 5 bases, the J end lost 6 bases, and 14 bases lay between the germline ends. This CDR3 is CASSPHTEFEQYF. DNA for the CDR3: TGTGCCAGCAGTCCCCACACGGAATTCGAGCAGTACTTC.

This rearrangement joins TRBV29-1 to TRBJ2-1, with D possibly being TRBD2 (6 bases). The length of the CDR3 is 15 residues. V lost 5 bases to trimming and J lost 3 bases, with 17 bases between them. The germline V gene encodes CDR1 SQVTM and CDR2 ANQGSEA. The DNA of the CDR3 is TGCAGCGTTCGCCCTTCTCAGGGACTCTACAATGAGCAGTTCTTC. This codes for CSVRPSQGLYNEQFF.

V is TRBV27 and J is TRBJ2-1; D not certain. The CDR3 spans 14 residues. Between the trimmed V and J ends, which lost 2 bases and 9 bases, there was a span of 14 bases. Per the germline V gene, CDR1 is MNHEY and CDR2 is SMNVEV (reference sequence). CDR3 loop: CASSLVTASGEQFF. The CDR3 nucleotides read TGTGCCAGCAGTTTAGTAACGGCCTCGGGTGAGCAGTTCTTC.

The chain couples TRBV20-1 to TRBJ1-2; 8 nucleotides line up with TRBD1. Trimming at V came to 3 bases and at J to 7 bases, leaving 13 bases not matched to a gene. Germline CDR1 is DFQATT and CDR2 is SNEGSKA (reference sequence). The CDR3 is 15 amino acids. This CDR3 is CSASRGTRGRGGYTF. The DNA for the CDR3 is TGCAGTGCTAGTAGGGGCACCAGGGGGCGCGGTGGCTACACCTTC.

In DNA form, the CDR3 reads TGCAGCGTTGAAGATCCGGGCTTCGGCCTCGGCTATGGCTACACCTTC. As protein: CSVEDPGFGLGYGYTF. The V call is TRBV29-1, the J call TRBJ1-2, with unresolved D. This CDR3 region has 16 residues. Trimming removed 0 bases at V and 4 bases at J, with 18 bases between. The germline V gene has CDR1 SQVTM and CDR2 ANQGSEA.

In nucleotides, the CDR3 is TGTGCCAGCTCACCCCTTAGGACGGGGGGGCCGAGAGATACGCAGTATTTT. Residues: CASSPLRTGGPRDTQYF. The gene calls are TRBV18 and TRBJ2-3, with 8 bases identical to TRBD2. CDR3 size: 17 residues. Germline lookup yields CDR1 KGHSH and CDR2 LQKENI. The trim removed 3 bases at V and 5 bases at J, leaving 13 bases unmatched.

This clonotype was seen at least ten times. The chain employs TRBV7-2 and TRBJ2-5, with D possibly matching TRBD2 (6 bases). The length of the CDR3 is 15 residues. The germline V and J ends were trimmed by 5 bases and 5 bases, with 18 bases remaining between them. The germline V gene encodes CDR1 SGHTA and CDR2 FQGNSA. The CDR3 DNA is TGTGCCAGCAGCCCCGGGGCGAGGGCGGGGGAGACCCAGTACTTC. It yields the protein CASSPGARAGETQYF.

CDR3 loop: CASSPGQGTGGAFF. The CDR3 DNA reads as TGTGCCAGCAGCCCAGGACAGGGAACGGGAGGAGCTTTCTTT. The gene calls are TRBV6-2 or TRBV6-3 and TRBJ1-1; 8 bases agree with TRBD1. CDR1 is MNHEY, CDR2 SVGEGT, per germline. The CDR3 has 14 residues. Losses at the gene ends were 6 bases for V and 10 bases for J; bases not matched to a gene: 13.

As for this clonotype: This may arise from a read error, as a much more abundant clone is one base away. J is TRBJ1-4 and V is TRBV7-8; D possibly corresponds to TRBD1 (5 bases). Germline CDR1 is SGHVS and CDR2 is FQNEAQ. This CDR3 region has 14 residues. The V and J ends lost 3 bases and 7 bases respectively, with 12 bases between them. CDR3 in amino acids: CASSFEVGGEKLFF. In DNA form, the CDR3 reads TGTGCCAGCAGCTTCGAGGTTGGGGGTGAAAAACTGTTTTTT.

Only a few counts were recorded for this clonotype. This rearrangement joins TRBV11-2 to TRBJ1-2; the D is unclear. Germline lookup yields CDR1 SGHAT and CDR2 FQNNGV. V was shortened by 4 bases and J by 6 bases, with 12 bases between the two germline ends. This CDR3 is 13 amino acids long. This CDR3 is CASSSDRSNGYTF. The DNA of the CDR3 is TGTGCCAGCAGCTCGGATCGGTCTAATGGCTACACCTTC.

The chain recombines TRBV4-3 with TRBJ2-3; possible D gene TRBD1, 7 bases. Per the germline V gene, CDR1 is LGHNA and CDR2 is YSLEER. Trimming stripped 1 base from V and 2 bases from J, with 10 bases between. This CDR3 has 15 residues. The CDR3 loop is CASSQARGVTDTQYF. DNA for the CDR3: TGCGCCAGCAGCCAAGCCAGGGGGGTCACAGATACGCAGTATTTT.

Points on this clonotype: This may be a read error, as it is one base from a much larger clone. V usage is TRBV7-6 and J usage is TRBJ2-1, with 10 bases identical to TRBD1. This CDR3 has 13 amino acids. Germline lookup yields CDR1 SGHVS and CDR2 FNYEAQ. DNA for the CDR3: TGTGCCAACAGCCAAGACCGGGACAGGGGGCAGTTCTTC. This sequence encodes CANSQDRDRGQFF.

This clonotype was seen ten or more times. CDR3 residues: CASSSGRRGTEAFF. CDR3 sequence (DNA): TGTGCCAGCAGCTCGGGACGGCGGGGCACTGAAGCTTTCTTT. The genes are TRBV7-6 and TRBJ1-1; the D gene is possibly TRBD1 (5 bases). Trimming removed 4 bases at V and 4 bases at J, with 13 bases between. Germline-derived CDR1 and CDR2 are SGHVS and FNYEAQ. The CDR3 runs 14 residues.